The present T cell receptor beta chain was sequenced within a study of CD8+ T cells in alopecia areata. Reverse transcribed after extraction, RNA yielded cDNA as the sequencing template. Clones were sequenced by immunoSEQ multiplex PCR, and TCRdb holds only the in-frame ones, with some missing. The sample consists of approximately 120,000 clones, about 46% of them appearing once. Study-wide findings and caveats: It was lesional scalp, especially alopecia totalis/universalis, that showed higher clonality than normal scalp.

With regard to this clone: Its specificity is not known.

Peripheral blood, together with lesional scalp punch biopsies, was collected from alopecia areata patients. CD4+ and CD8+ T cells were sorted from PBMCs. CDR3 length equals 13 residues. Deletions cut 5 bases from V and 2 bases from J, with 10 bases between. Germline assignment: CDR1 SQVTM and CDR2 ANQGSEA. This chain links TRBV29-1 with TRBJ1-5, with a tentative D call TRBD1 (6 bases). The TCR originated in a human donor with alopecia areata. Sequencing used NKG2D-low CD8+ T cells sorted from blood. CDR3 amino acids: CSVYEGGNQPQHF. The CDR3 DNA follows: TGCAGCGTTTATGAGGGGGGCAATCAGCCCCAGCATTTT.